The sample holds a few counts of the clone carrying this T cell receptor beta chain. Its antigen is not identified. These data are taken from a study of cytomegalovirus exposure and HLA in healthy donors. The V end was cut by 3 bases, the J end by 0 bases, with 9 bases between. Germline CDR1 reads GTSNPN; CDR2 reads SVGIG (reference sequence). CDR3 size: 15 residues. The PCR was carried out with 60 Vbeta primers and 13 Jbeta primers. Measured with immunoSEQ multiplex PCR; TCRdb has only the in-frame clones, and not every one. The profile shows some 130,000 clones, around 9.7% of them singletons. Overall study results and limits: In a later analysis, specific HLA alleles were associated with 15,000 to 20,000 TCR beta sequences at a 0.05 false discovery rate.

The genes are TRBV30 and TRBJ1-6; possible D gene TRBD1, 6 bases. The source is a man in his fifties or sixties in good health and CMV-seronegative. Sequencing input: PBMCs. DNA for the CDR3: TGTGCCTGGAGCCCGGACAGCTCCTATAATTCACCCCTCCACTTT. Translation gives CAWSPDSSYNSPLHF.